This record covers a single T cell receptor (beta chain). What it recognizes is unknown. These data originate in a study of response to subunit inactivated influenza vaccine. Overall study results and limits: The authors proposed limited new T cell recruitment per seasonal influenza vaccination.

The CDR3 extends over 13 amino acids. V shed 6 bases, J shed 4 bases, and the junction held 3 bases outside the gene matches. CDR1 and CDR2 from the germline V gene are MNHNS and SASEGT. TCRdb re-derived calls from the RT-PCR reads in MiXCR, one entry per CDR3 protein. Of about 800,000 distinct CDR3 sequences in the sample, 21% were seen once. Here the sequenced sample was PBMCs from blood, taken less than 6 days after vaccination. The clonotype was recovered from a man between 50 and 59 years old who received an inactivated influenza vaccine. The J gene is TRBJ2-5, the V gene TRBV6-1; 9 bases line up with TRBD2. CDR3 amino acids: CASRGLAGETQYF. CDR3 in DNA: TGTGCCAGCAGGGGACTAGCTGGAGAGACCCAGTACTTC.